The sequence of this TCR beta chain was determined in a study of blood T cell repertoires in COVID-19. The CDR3 has 20 residues. CDR1 is SGHRS and CDR2 is YFSETQ in the germline V gene. J gave up 2 bases and V 2 bases, and 16 bases lay outside the gene matches. Only in-frame clones appear in the TCRdb table, and some are missing; sequencing was by immunoSEQ multiplex PCR. The table lists roughly 230,000 clones, about 88% of them singletons. Sequenced input: peripheral blood. The sequence derives from a man aged 40-55 years with acute or convalescent COVID-19. V is TRBV5-1 and J is TRBJ2-6; TRBD1 matches at 7 bases. This CDR3 is CASSLPLTGEEYAGANVLTF. The CDR3, as DNA: TGCGCCAGCAGCTTACCGTTAACAGGGGAAGAATATGCTGGGGCCAACGTCCTGACTTTC.